These T cell receptor beta chains were read from a single sample in a study of cytomegalovirus exposure and HLA in healthy donors. Some clones are missing from TCRdb's copy, which holds only in-frame ones; the method was immunoSEQ multiplex PCR. The sample has more than 110,000 clones, about 80% seen once; the top ten hold 1.2% to 1.5%. The sample consisted of PBMCs. The source of these receptors is a man aged 25 to 45 in good health and CMV-seropositive. The CDR3 runs from the conserved cysteine through the conserved F or W. The D gene is left open where the match is weak. A row's size may be missing; if present it is once, few, many or a size class.

d_call clone_size j_call v_call cdr3_nt cdr3_aa
TRBD1 NA TRBJ2-1 TRBV7-9 TGTGCCAGCAGCTTAGGCCCAGGGGGCAATGAGCAGTTCTTC CASSLGPGGNEQFF
TRBD2 NA TRBJ2-5 TRBV6-1 TGTGCCAGCAGTGATGAGGGACTAGGGGAACCTGGGACCCAGTACTTC CASSDEGLGEPGTQYF
TRBD2 NA TRBJ2-5 TRBV7-8 TGTGCCAGCAGCTTAGTGGCTAGCGGGAGCCCCGGGGAGACCCAGTACTTC CASSLVASGSPGETQYF
NA NA TRBJ1-2 TRBV19 TGTGCCAGTAGTCGCCCCGGGGGGGGCTACACCTTC CASSRPGGGYTF
NA NA TRBJ2-5 TRBV7-3 TGTGCCAGCAGCCCCACGGCGGGACAAGAGACCCAGTACTTC CASSPTAGQETQYF
NA NA TRBJ2-1 TRBV14 TGTGCCAGCAGCCCAGACAATTCCTACAATGAGCAGTTCTTC CASSPDNSYNEQFF
NA NA TRBJ2-3 TRBV28 TGTGCCAGCAGTCTACCCAGGGGTGTCACAGATACGCAGTATTTT CASSLPRGVTDTQYF
NA once TRBJ1-2 TRBV28 TGTGCCAGCAGTTTCCCGGGGAACTATGGCTACACCTTC CASSFPGNYGYTF
TRBD1 NA TRBJ1-3 TRBV7-2 TGTGCCAGCATCCTGGACAGGCTGCCTGGAAACACCATATATTTT CASILDRLPGNTIYF
NA NA TRBJ2-7 TRBV6-1 TGTGCCAGCAGAGGGGACAACTACGAGCAGTACTTC CASRGDNYEQYF
NA few TRBJ1-1 TRBV6-5 TGTGCCAGCAGTTACTCAGAGTCGAACACTGAAGCTTTCTTT CASSYSESNTEAFF
TRBD1 NA TRBJ1-2 TRBV18 TGTGCCAGCTCATTCGAGACAGGGTCTAACTATGGCTACACCTTC CASSFETGSNYGYTF
NA NA TRBJ2-7 TRBV19 TGTGCCAGTAGTAGCATCACCCTTGCTGGGCAGGGCGCAGGCCCATACGAGCAGTACTTC CASSSITLAGQGAGPYEQYF
TRBD1 NA TRBJ1-5 TRBV29-1 TGCAGCGTTGGGACAGGGAGAGGAAATCAGCCCCAGCATTTT CSVGTGRGNQPQHF
NA NA TRBJ2-7 TRBV5-4 TGTGCCAGCAGCTTAAACACAGCAGACGAGCAGTACTTC CASSLNTADEQYF
NA NA TRBJ1-4 TRBV6-1 TGTGCCAGCCGGAACGGGTTAACTAATGAAAAACTGTTTTTT CASRNGLTNEKLFF
NA few TRBJ2-3 TRBV7-8 TGTGCCAGCAGCTTAGGACTACCCACAGATACGCAGTATTTT CASSLGLPTDTQYF
NA once TRBJ1-2 TRBV6-1 TGTGCCGGGACGGGGGGGGCATACTATGGCTACACCTTC CAGTGGAYYGYTF
TRBD2 NA TRBJ2-7 TRBV7-8 TGTGCCAGCAGCTTTACGGGGGGAGCGGTGCTTACCTACGAGCAGTACTTC CASSFTGGAVLTYEQYF
TRBD2 NA TRBJ2-7 TRBV13 TGTGCCAGCAGCCTTCCGTGGGAAGCGGGGGCTAGCGAGCAGTACTTC CASSLPWEAGASEQYF
NA NA TRBJ1-1 TRBV7-8 TGTGCCAGCAGCCCCTTTGGCGGGAACACTGAAGCTTTCTTT CASSPFGGNTEAFF
TRBD2 many TRBJ2-7 TRBV5-4 TGTGCCAGCAGCCTGGGACTAGCGGGGAGCCTTTACGAGCAGTACTTC CASSLGLAGSLYEQYF
NA NA TRBJ2-1 TRBV15 TGTGCCACCAGCAGAGACTCAGCGGAGGTCGGCTACAATGAGCAGTTCTTC CATSRDSAEVGYNEQFF
TRBD2 NA TRBJ2-1 TRBV14 TGTGCCAGCAGCCATAAATTGACTAGCGGGCCGTTTAGTGAGCAGTTCTTC CASSHKLTSGPFSEQFF
NA NA TRBJ1-2 TRBV10-3 TGTGCCATCAGTGGGACAGAAAAATATGGCTACACCTTC CAISGTEKYGYTF
TRBD2 once TRBJ2-7 TRBV19 TGTGCCAGTAGCCCGGGACTAGTGCCCCACGAGCAGTACTTC CASSPGLVPHEQYF
NA NA TRBJ2-5 TRBV28 TGTGCCAGCAGGAGAAGAGAGACCCAGTACTTC CASRRRETQYF
NA few TRBJ2-7 TRBV5-8 TGTGCCAGCAGCTTAGGGGCCTACGAGCAGTACTTC CASSLGAYEQYF
TRBD2 NA TRBJ2-1 TRBV18 TGTGCCAGCTCACCTGTAGGACTAGCGGATTACAATGAGCAGTTCTTC CASSPVGLADYNEQFF
TRBD2 NA TRBJ2-1 TRBV7-9 TGTGCCAGCAGTTCGAGCGGGGGGGCCTACAATGAGCAGTTCTTC CASSSSGGAYNEQFF
NA NA TRBJ2-7 TRBV11-2 TGTGCCAGCAGCTTAGAGGGTGGGGCGCGTTACGAGCAGTACTTC CASSLEGGARYEQYF
TRBD1 NA TRBJ1-5 TRBV18 TGTGCCAGCTCACCAACGCGGGACAGGGGAATCGATCAGCCCCAGCATTTT CASSPTRDRGIDQPQHF
TRBD1 NA TRBJ2-1 TRBV28 TGTGCCAGCAGTTCACCTGGACAGGTCGATGAGCAGTTCTTC CASSSPGQVDEQFF
NA few TRBJ1-1 TRBV7-9 TGTGCCAGCAGCCCCAGGGTGAACACTGAAGCTTTCTTT CASSPRVNTEAFF
NA once TRBJ2-3 TRBV11-2 TGTGCCAGCAGCTTACTGAGCGGGCAAGCGCAGTATTTT CASSLLSGQAQYF
NA NA TRBJ1-2 TRBV27 TGTGCCAGCAGTTCCCTGGGGAGGCATGGCTACACCTTC CASSSLGRHGYTF
TRBD1 NA TRBJ1-6 TRBV6-1 TGTGCCAGCAGACCCCCACAGGGGACGGGGTCACCCCTCCACTTT CASRPPQGTGSPLHF
NA few TRBJ2-7 TRBV6-7 TGTGCCAGCACCCGGGGCTACGAGCAGTACTTC CASTRGYEQYF
NA NA TRBJ1-1 TRBV4-2 TGTGCCAGCAGCCAAGGGGGGCGGGACACTGAAGCTTTCTTT CASSQGGRDTEAFF
TRBD1 NA TRBJ2-1 TRBV5-1 TGCGCCAGCAGCCCGGACAGGGGGCTTCGCAATGAGCAGTTCTTC CASSPDRGLRNEQFF
TRBD2 NA TRBJ2-3 TRBV28 TGTGCCAGCAGTTTAGTAGCGGGAAGGGCAGATACGCAGTATTTT CASSLVAGRADTQYF
TRBD2 NA TRBJ2-3 TRBV27 TGTGCCAGCAGTCTCGGGACTAGCGGCACAGATACGCAGTATTTT CASSLGTSGTDTQYF
TRBD1 NA TRBJ2-7 TRBV6-5 TGTGCCAGCAGCCTTGACAGGGGAGGCTCCTACGAGCAGTACTTC CASSLDRGGSYEQYF
NA NA TRBJ2-5 TRBV4-1 TGCGCCAGCAGCCAAGGGTTTCGGACATCCCAAGAGACCCAGTACTTC CASSQGFRTSQETQYF
TRBD1 NA TRBJ2-7 TRBV27 TGTGCCAGCAGGCCAGACAGGGCCGAGAATCCCTACGAGCAGTACTTC CASRPDRAENPYEQYF
TRBD1 NA TRBJ2-7 TRBV6-5 TGTGCCAGCAGTTACAAGGGGGCCACCTACGAGCAGTACTTC CASSYKGATYEQYF
TRBD2 once TRBJ2-5 TRBV5-1 TGCGCCAGCAGCCCCCGGACTAGCGGGAAAGAGACCCAGTACTTC CASSPRTSGKETQYF
NA once TRBJ2-7 TRBV5-6 TGTGCCAGCAGCTTTGGGACGGGACTGGATCTCTACGAGCAGTACTTC CASSFGTGLDLYEQYF
NA NA TRBJ2-1 TRBV18 TGTGCCAGCTCACCACTAGCAGACAATGAGCAGTTCTTC CASSPLADNEQFF
TRBD1 NA TRBJ2-5 TRBV15 TGTGCCACCAGCAGAGAAACGACAGGGCGGAGAGAGACCCAGTACTTC CATSRETTGRRETQYF
TRBD1 NA TRBJ1-6 TRBV16 TGTGCCAGCAGCCAACAGGGGGCTGGCTCACCCCTCCACTTT CASSQQGAGSPLHF
NA NA TRBJ2-1 TRBV7-9 TGTGCCAGCAGCGTCGGACAGCGCTCGGATGAGCAGTTCTTC CASSVGQRSDEQFF
NA NA TRBJ1-5 TRBV28 TGTGCCAGCAATTCAGGGAATAGCAATCAGCCCCAGCATTTT CASNSGNSNQPQHF
NA few TRBJ1-1 TRBV5-6 TGTGCCAGCAGCTTAAGAATAGGGGTGAACACTGAAGCTTTCTTT CASSLRIGVNTEAFF
NA NA TRBJ2-1 TRBV15 TGTGCCACCAGCAGAGATCGACGGGGTAGCAATGAGCAGTTCTTC CATSRDRRGSNEQFF